What follows describes a single TCR beta chain. Its target is not known. Compared with germline, one end of the junction differs, possibly owing to a read error. The sample belongs to a study of response to subunit inactivated influenza vaccine. Findings and limits, study-wide: Few new T cells, the authors suggested, are recruited by each seasonal influenza vaccination.

Germline V CDR1 and CDR2: MNHEY, SVGEGT. The CDR3 has 16 residues. TCRdb re-called the RT-PCR reads with MiXCR, one entry per CDR3 protein. Of more than 150,000 distinct CDR3 sequences in the sample, about a tenth were seen once. The sequencing used non-naive T cells sorted from PBMCs, collected on the day of vaccination. The receptor was isolated from a man aged 50-59 years who received an inactivated influenza vaccine. J is TRBJ1-1 and V is TRBV6-2 or TRBV6-3; 7 bases align to TRBD1. CDR3 coding DNA: TGTGCCAGCAGCCCACGAAACAGGGGCAAAGACACTAAAGCTTTCTTT. Encoded protein: CASSPRNRGKDTKAFF.